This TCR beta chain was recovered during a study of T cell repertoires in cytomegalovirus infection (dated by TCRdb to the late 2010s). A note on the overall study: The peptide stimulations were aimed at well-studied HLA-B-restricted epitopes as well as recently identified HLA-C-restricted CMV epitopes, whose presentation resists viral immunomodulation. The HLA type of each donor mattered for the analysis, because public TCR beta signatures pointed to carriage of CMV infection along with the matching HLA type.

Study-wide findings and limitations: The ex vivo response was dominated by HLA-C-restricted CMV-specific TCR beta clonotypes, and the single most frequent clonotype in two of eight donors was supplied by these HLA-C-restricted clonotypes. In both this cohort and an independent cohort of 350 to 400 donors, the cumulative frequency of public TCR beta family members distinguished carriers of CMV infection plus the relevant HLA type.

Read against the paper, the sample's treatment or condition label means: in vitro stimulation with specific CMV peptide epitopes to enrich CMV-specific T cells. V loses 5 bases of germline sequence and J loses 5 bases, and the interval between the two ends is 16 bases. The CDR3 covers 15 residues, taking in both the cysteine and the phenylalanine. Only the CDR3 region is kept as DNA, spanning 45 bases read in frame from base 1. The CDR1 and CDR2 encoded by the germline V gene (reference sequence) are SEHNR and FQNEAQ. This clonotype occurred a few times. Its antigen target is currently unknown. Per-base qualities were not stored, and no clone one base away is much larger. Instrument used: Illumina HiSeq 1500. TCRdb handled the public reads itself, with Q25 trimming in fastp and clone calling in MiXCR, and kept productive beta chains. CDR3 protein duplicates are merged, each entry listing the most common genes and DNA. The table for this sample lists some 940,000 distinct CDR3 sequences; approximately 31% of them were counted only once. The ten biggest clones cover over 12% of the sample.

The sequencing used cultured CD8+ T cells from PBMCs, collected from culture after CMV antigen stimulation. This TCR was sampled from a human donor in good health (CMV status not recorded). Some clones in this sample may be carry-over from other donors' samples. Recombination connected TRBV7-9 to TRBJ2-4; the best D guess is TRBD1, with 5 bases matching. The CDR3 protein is CASSLPGGAENIQYF. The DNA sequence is TGTGCCAGCAGCCTACCGGGTGGGGCGGAAAACATTCAGTACTTC.